The text below deals with one T cell receptor (beta chain). What antigen it recognizes has not been identified. A much larger clone sits a single nucleotide away, making a read error possible. This specimen belongs to a study of T cells in Graves' hyperthyroidism and ophthalmopathy (dated by TCRdb to between 2018 and 2021). About the investigation overall: Peripheral blood samples were taken at initial diagnosis, before any treatment was given. TCR Vbeta CDR3 sequencing of approximately 140 peripheral blood samples (roughly 41 ophthalmopathy, around 80 hyperthyroidism and some 17 progressor patients) is reported in the paper. To identify TCR V-J signatures that set the groups apart, the researchers used a discovery cohort of 100 patients, made up of approximately 43 with Graves' ophthalmopathy and about 59 with stable Graves' hyperthyroidism. Prospective prediction of ophthalmopathy was tested in an independent validation cohort of fewer than 20 hyperthyroidism patients and 15 to 17 patients who later progressed to ophthalmopathy. The roughly 91 discovery patients were randomly divided into training and test sets at a 7:3 ratio. Thyroid tissue and blood T-cell repertoires from six Graves' hyperthyroidism patients were also compared in the study. Once sampling was done, hyperthyroidism patients were given methimazole at a starting dose of 30 mg daily, whereas ophthalmopathy patients were given high-dose intravenous methylprednisolone.

CDR1 and CDR2, per the germline V gene, are MNHNS and SASEGT. The CDR3 holds 14 amino acids from the cysteine to the phenylalanine. This entry keeps only the CDR3 DNA: 42 bases, framed from base 1. The TCR beta CDR3 regions were amplified from the RNA transcripts. The TCR CDR3 was subjected to a first round of RT-PCR using the HTBI primer set and the Qiagen OneStep RT-PCR kit. Libraries were constructed in a second round of multiplex PCR, after which size selection and purification were carried out. The libraries were sequenced on an Illumina HiSeq2000 using paired-end 100 bp reads. The published analysis was carried out like this. SOAPnuke was used to process the raw data, with reads discarded if the reads contained adapters or uncalled bases, had a mean Phred below 15, or lacked an exact constant-primer or identifier match. High-quality paired reads were merged using COPE v1.2.5, and each unique nucleotide sequence was defined as a clonotype. Clonotypes were aligned to IMGT TRBV, TRBD and TRBJ reference segments using MiTCR v1.1. The analysis included only V-J combinations with a frequency above 0.0001, which together covered around 99% of the repertoires. The TCS score was defined as F50 (clonal expansion) divided by E x V (chaos), with BLOSUM62-based TCRdist calculated between CDR3 peptides within each V-J. Welch's t-statistics and random forest reduced around 550 V-J features to roughly 13, which were used in a naive Bayes classifier (R e1071). The public reads were run again by TCRdb, first through fastp at Q25 and then through MiXCR, and only productive beta chains were kept. Entries are consolidated by CDR3 protein sequence, retaining the most common genes and DNA. The V and J calls and clone size come from TCRdb's table, not from the authors' own analysis. The sample includes around 250,000 distinct CDR3 sequences, with just over 14% observed a single time. About 14% of the sample is in the top ten clones.

Study-level results and caveats: Sample size was not statistically predetermined, and investigators were not blinded to group allocation. Ophthalmopathy was separated from stable hyperthyroidism by a 13 V-J signature model, with 87.88% sensitivity and roughly 84% specificity obtained in cross-validation and 80%/75% obtained in testing. In validation, the model predicted progression to ophthalmopathy with approximately 70% sensitivity and roughly 75% specificity, a median of around six months before onset. Most expanded thyroid clonotypes (frequency above 0.001) were also detected in blood, a finding suggesting that blood repertoires may reflect thyroid immune responses.

The hyperthyroidism patients were between 18 and 65 years old and newly diagnosed, with a disease duration of less than 2 months. Patients with uncontrolled infections, other autoimmune diseases, pregnancy or lactation were excluded. Clinical symptoms, serum thyroxine and TRAb, thyroid ultrasound, and orbital computed tomography formed the basis for the diagnoses. For progressor patients, blood was drawn at the first diagnosis of hyperthyroidism, before any ophthalmopathy symptoms had appeared. PBMCs were separated from 8 to 10 ml of fresh peripheral blood using Ficoll-Paque density gradient centrifugation. Patients classed as progressors first received a Graves' hyperthyroidism diagnosis and then went on to develop ophthalmopathy during follow-up. Total RNA was extracted using Trizol reagent, and RNA quality was assessed on an Agilent 2100 Bioanalyzer.

The chain links TRBV6-1 with TRBJ2-1, with 8 bases matching TRBD1. The TCR sequence derives from a woman in her forties with Graves' hyperthyroidism that later progressed to Graves' ophthalmopathy. Sequenced sample: blood. The DNA reads as follows: TGTGCCATAAAAGCAGGGGGCGACTACAGTGAGCAGTTCTTC. It is translated as CAIKAGGDYSEQFF.